This TCR beta chain was obtained from a study of blood T cell repertoires in COVID-19. Study-level background: Donors in the United States, Italy and Spain gave samples during acute or convalescent COVID-19.

Under the authors' procedure: Reference gene primer amplification gave estimated nucleated cell counts. Clones were sequenced by immunoSEQ multiplex PCR, and TCRdb holds only the in-frame ones, with some missing. V and J calls and clone size are those listed in that table; D and trimming were worked out from the DNA. The sample lists 200,000 to 250,000 clones, roughly 77% occurring once. The CDR3 runs to 15 residues. Germline V gives CDR1 LNHDA, CDR2 SQIVND (reference sequence). V lost 3 bases and J 5 bases, leaving 16 bases between the germline ends. Participants were aged roughly 18 to 100 years from 20 to 30 US areas.

The chain combines TRBV19 with TRBJ1-2, with D possibly TRBD1 on 5 matching bases. The TCR was taken from a man aged 35 to 55 who had recovered from COVID-19. The source material was PBMCs or T cells enriched from blood (not recorded which). CDR3 coding DNA: TGTGCCAGTAGTATCCGCAACGGGGGAAGGTATGGCTACACCTTC. Amino acid sequence: CASSIRNGGRYGYTF.